This passage covers 23 T cell receptor beta chains from one sample sequenced in a study of shared clonotypes between healthy human individuals. Repertoires were generated with immunoSEQ multiplex PCR, while TCRdb's copy carries only in-frame clones and drops some. Seen here are about 110,000 clones, more than 65% observed once, and the top ten hold approximately 23%. The specimen was memory CD8+ T cells sorted from blood. Subset indicated: CD45RO+ cells pooled with CCR7-negative TemRA cells. The receptors originated from a woman younger than 45 in good health.

The gene calls are TRBV6-4 and TRBJ2-1, with 15 bases fitting TRBD2. Germline V lookup: CDR1 MRHNA, CDR2 SNTAGT. The CDR3 spans 17 residues. J gave up 4 bases and V 3 bases, and 4 bases lay outside the gene matches. CDR3 nucleotides: TGTGCCAGCAGTGAATCCGGACTAGCGGGAGGGTACAATGAGCAGTTCTTC. Translated: CASSESGLAGGYNEQFF.

V and J are TRBV11-3 and TRBJ1-1; D gene unclear. Germline CDR1 and CDR2: SGHNT and YENEEA. The V and J ends lost 1 base and 6 bases respectively, with 9 bases between them. The CDR3 spans 13 residues. The CDR3 here is CASSLVGEAEAFF. The CDR3 DNA reads as TGTGCCAGCAGCTTAGTCGGGGAGGCTGAAGCTTTCTTT.

This CDR3 is CASGETDEQFF. CDR3 in DNA: TGTGCCAGCGGAGAGACCGATGAGCAGTTCTTC. This chain uses TRBV5-4 with TRBJ2-1, with unresolved D. The CDR3 spans 11 residues. Trimming left V 7 bases short and J 8 bases short, with 10 bases between. From germline, CDR1 is SGHNT and CDR2 YYREEE (reference sequence).

This rearrangement joins TRBV5-8 to TRBJ1-2; D not certain. The CDR3 has 17 residues. V was trimmed by 5 bases and J by 4 bases, leaving 24 bases between them. In germline, CDR1 is SGHTS, CDR2 YDEGEE. CDR3 coding DNA: TGTGCCAGCAGGGAAGGGCACCTTAGGATATCGGTCTATGGCTACACCTTC. This sequence encodes CASREGHLRISVYGYTF.

This clone was seen repeatedly, ten times or more. The chain recombines TRBV6-4 with TRBJ2-2, with D perhaps TRBD1 or TRBD2 (5 bases each). Germline V gives CDR1 MRHNA, CDR2 SNTAGT. Trimming cost V 11 bases and J 4 bases, with 20 bases left between them. The CDR3 spans 15 residues. CDR3 amino acids: CASSRDGEGTGELFF. The CDR3, as DNA: TGTGCCTCATCCAGGGACGGAGAGGGCACCGGGGAGCTGTTTTTT.

The V call is TRBV5-4, the J call TRBJ1-1, with TRBD1 as a possible D gene (5 bases). Germline values: CDR1 SGHNT, CDR2 YYREEE (reference sequence). The CDR3 contains 14 residues. The V gene lost 4 bases and the J gene lost 4 bases, with 14 bases spanning the gap. CDR3 DNA sequence: TGTGCCAGCAGCCAAGGGGACGAGAGCACTGAAGCTTTCTTT. This translates into CASSQGDESTEAFF. Full variable domain (missing parts from reference TRBV5-4 and TRBJ1-1): ETGVTQSPTHLIKTRGQQVTLRCSSQSGHNTVSWYQQALGQGPQFIFQYYREEENGRGNFPPRFSGLQFPNYSSELNVNALELDDSALYLCASSQGDESTEAFFGQGTRLTVV.

This chain uses TRBV29-1 with TRBJ2-5; tentative D call: TRBD2 (5 bases). The DNA matches TRBJ2-7 better at its end, which makes the J call doubtful. Germline CDR1 is SQVTM and CDR2 is ANQGSEA. The length of the CDR3 is 15 residues. CDR3: CSVELTGSLSYEQYF. In nucleotides, the CDR3 is TGCAGCGTTGAACTTACGGGGTCACTCAGCTACGAGCAGTACTTC.

The table lists this clone with many counts. V is TRBV21-1 and J is TRBJ2-7; TRBD2 reflects the table's D call only, with no check against the DNA. TRBV21-1 corresponds to a pseudogene. This CDR3 is 19 amino acids long. The CDR3 DNA is TGTGCCAGCAGCAAAAAGAATCTAGCGGGAGAAGTAATCTCGGGGGAGCAGTACTTC. Translated: CASSKKNLAGEVISGEQYF.

This clone was recorded many times. The chain joins TRBV28 to TRBJ2-6; TRBD1 matches at 10 bases. The germline gives CDR1 MDHEN, CDR2 SYDVKM. CDR3 length: 18 amino acids. V shed 5 bases and J 4 bases; nucleotides not matched to a gene: 11. The CDR3 region is CASSDRDRGYAGANVLTF. The CDR3 DNA follows: TGTGCCAGCAGTGACCGGGACAGGGGATATGCAGGGGCCAACGTCCTGACTTTC. Combining the CDR3 with reference TRBV28 and TRBJ2-6 gives the whole variable domain DVKVTQSSRYLVKRTGEKVFLECVQDMDHENMFWYRQDPGLGLRLIYFSYDVKMKEKGDIPEGYSVSREKKERFSLILESASTNQTSMYLCASSDRDRGYAGANVLTFGAGSRLTVL.

This clone was observed a few times. The rearrangement links TRBV6-5 to TRBJ2-1, with 7 bases identical to TRBD1. Per the germline V gene, CDR1 is MNHEY and CDR2 is SVGAGI. The CDR3 covers 14 residues. The junction had 8 bases not matched to a gene; V was cut back by 5 bases and J by 7 bases. CDR3 DNA sequence: TGTGCCAGCAGTATACAGGGGATGGGGAATGAGCAGTTCTTC. Translating gives CASSIQGMGNEQFF.

The chain is built from TRBV9 and TRBJ1-3; no clear D. The CDR3 loop spans 16 amino acids. Germline values: CDR1 SGDLS, CDR2 YYNGEE. Trimming removed 0 bases at V and 0 bases at J, with 10 bases between. The CDR3 sequence: CASSVGPGISGNTIYF. The CDR3 DNA reads as TGTGCCAGCAGCGTAGGCCCCGGGATCTCTGGAAACACCATATATTTT. The full variable domain, in which reference TRBV9 and TRBJ1-3 provide the parts outside the CDR3, is DSGVTQTPKHLITATGQRVTLRCSPRSGDLSVYWYQQSLDQGLQFLIQYYNGEERAKGNILERFSAQQFPDLHSELNLSSLELGDSALYFCASSVGPGISGNTIYFGEGSWLTVV.

The chain uses TRBV28 and TRBJ1-1; D is ambiguous. The germline CDR1 and CDR2 sequences are MDHEN and SYDVKM. CDR3 length: 15 amino acids. Trimming took 2 bases from V and 5 from J, leaving 15 bases between them. The CDR3 bases are TGTGCCAGCAGTTTAGCCCGTCGGCCTAGGACTGAAGCTTTCTTT. This encodes CASSLARRPRTEAFF.

This clone was seen ten or more times. This chain connects TRBV9 to TRBJ2-1, with a weak D call TRBD2 (6 bases). Germline lookup yields CDR1 SGDLS and CDR2 YYNGEE. Trimming pared 3 bases from V and 2 bases from J, leaving 9 bases between. CDR3 length: 14 amino acids. The CDR3 here is CASSGGLPYNEQFF. The CDR3 coding sequence is TGTGCCAGCAGCGGGGGACTTCCCTACAATGAGCAGTTCTTC.

The sample holds a few counts of this clone. The rearrangement uses TRBV7-8 and TRBJ2-2, with a weak D call TRBD2 (5 bases). The CDR3 has 16 residues. Germline CDR1 SGHVS, CDR2 FQNEAQ. V gave up 1 base and J gave up 5 bases, with 14 bases separating them. The DNA of the CDR3 is TGTGCCAGCAGCTTAGTCTGGATCCCGGGGACCGGGGAGCTGTTTTTT. Protein: CASSLVWIPGTGELFF.

The genes are TRBV6-6 and TRBJ2-7; 9 bases are shared with TRBD2. The CDR3 consists of 14 residues. Germline V gives CDR1 MNHNY, CDR2 SVGAGI (reference sequence). The V segment lost 5 bases and the J segment 7 bases; nucleotides outside the gene matches: 9. The CDR3 region is CASSTIAGVGEQYF. CDR3 sequence (DNA): TGTGCCAGCAGTACCATAGCGGGAGTCGGGGAGCAGTACTTC.

The rearrangement links TRBV11-3 to TRBJ2-7; possible D gene TRBD2, 5 bases. Trimming took 5 bases from V and 2 from J, leaving 10 bases between them. This CDR3 is built from 13 residues. The germline V gene has CDR1 SGHNT and CDR2 YENEEA. The CDR3 protein is CASSGGPTYEQYF. The CDR3 DNA sequence: TGTGCCAGCAGCGGCGGGCCGACCTACGAGCAGTACTTC. Looking up the rest from reference TRBV11-3 and TRBJ2-7 gives the full variable domain: EAGVVQSPRYKIIEKKQPVAFWCNPISGHNTLYWYLQNLGQGPELLIRYENEEAVDDSQLPKDRFSAERLKGVDSTLKIQPAELGDSAVYLCASSGGPTYEQYFGPGTRLTVT.

V usage is TRBV6-6 and J usage is TRBJ1-2; 7 positions match TRBD1. This CDR3 contains 12 residues. With V trimmed by 6 bases and J by 8 bases, 6 bases remained unmatched. Germline CDR1 and CDR2: MNHNY and SVGAGI (reference sequence). In DNA form, the CDR3 reads TGTGCCAGCAGCACAGACAGGGTCGGCTACACCTTC. Amino acid sequence: CASSTDRVGYTF.

The J gene is TRBJ2-1, the V gene TRBV7-9; TRBD2 agrees at 13 bases. CDR1 and CDR2 (germline): SEHNR, FQNEAQ (reference sequence). Losses at the gene ends were 5 bases for V and 7 bases for J; bases not matched to a gene: 8. The CDR3 loop spans 16 amino acids. The CDR3: CASSLGLAGVGNEQFF. The CDR3 DNA sequence: TGTGCCAGCAGCCTCGGACTAGCGGGAGTGGGGAATGAGCAGTTCTTC. The full variable domain, completed using reference TRBV7-9 and TRBJ2-1, is DTGVSQNPRHKITKRGQNVTFRCDPISEHNRLYWYRQTLGQGPEFLTYFQNEAQLEKSRLLSDRFSAERPKGSFSTLEIQRTEQGDSAMYLCASSLGLAGVGNEQFFGPGTRLTVL.

The J gene is TRBJ2-1, the V gene TRBV27; the D is unclear. Per the germline V gene, CDR1 is MNHEY and CDR2 is SMNVEV (reference sequence). The CDR3 runs 11 residues. The V and J ends lost 4 bases and 10 bases respectively, with 8 bases between them. This CDR3 reads CASSWKYEQFF. DNA for the CDR3: TGTGCCAGCAGTTGGAAGTACGAGCAGTTCTTC.

The chain employs TRBV15 and TRBJ2-5; D possibly corresponds to TRBD1 (5 bases). Germline V CDR1 and CDR2: LNHNV, YYDKDF (reference sequence). The V gene lost 2 bases and the J gene lost 2 bases, with 24 bases spanning the gap. The CDR3 loop spans 19 amino acids. The CDR3: CATSRPLVPTERAQETQYF. The CDR3 DNA is TGTGCCACCAGCAGACCTCTGGTGCCGACAGAACGGGCACAAGAGACCCAGTACTTC.

This clone was observed a single time. The J gene is TRBJ1-4, the V gene TRBV29-1; D is possibly TRBD1 (6 bases). The CDR3 is 14 residues long. CDR1 SQVTM and CDR2 ANQGSEA come from the germline V gene. V lost 7 bases, J lost 5 bases, and 17 bases lay in between. CDR3 amino acids: CSALRKGGNEKLFF. DNA of the CDR3: TGCAGCGCTCTACGTAAGGGGGGCAATGAAAAACTGTTTTTT.

J is TRBJ2-3 and V is TRBV10-2, with 10 nucleotides matching TRBD2. This CDR3 has 15 residues. Germline assignment: CDR1 WSHSY and CDR2 SAAADI. V lost 7 bases, J lost 6 bases, and 10 bases stayed unmatched. Written as DNA, the CDR3 is TGCGCCAGCATCCGGAGTAGCGGGAGGCGCGATACGCAGTATTTT. Translated: CASIRSSGRRDTQYF.

CDR3 DNA: TGTGCCAGCAGTTTATATTATAGCAATCAGCCCCAGCATTTT. Amino acid sequence: CASSLYYSNQPQHF. The V gene is TRBV27, the J gene TRBJ1-5; D call uncertain. Trimming removed 1 base at V and 0 bases at J, with 4 bases between. The germline V gene has CDR1 MNHEY and CDR2 SMNVEV (reference sequence). This CDR3 contains 14 residues.